These T cell receptor beta chains were read from a single sample in a study of OX40 agonist ivuxolimab in advanced cancers. The repertoire was sequenced with immunoSEQ multiplex PCR; TCRdb's copy has only in-frame clones and lacks some. The sample has about 80,000 clones, about nine tenths seen once; the top ten hold around 0.31%. The starting material was CD4+ or CD8+ T cells sorted from blood, obtained in a trial of the OX40 agonist ivuxolimab. The receptor source for this set is an adult with an advanced solid tumor such as melanoma, head and neck, liver or kidney cancer. CDR3s include the opening cysteine and the closing phenylalanine or tryptophan. Each record gives: CDR3 protein, CDR3 DNA, D gene, V gene, CDR3 length, clone size, J gene. A D gene is named only where the DNA matches it firmly. Size values are once, few and many counts, or a class for expanded clones, and some rows have none.

CDR3 protein: CASSIAPRSSYEQYF
CDR3 DNA: TGTGCCAGTAGTATAGCTCCCCGTAGCTCCTACGAGCAGTACTTC
D gene: -
V gene: TRBV19
CDR3 length: 15
clone size: -
J gene: TRBJ2-7

CDR3 protein: CASRPMRGNTFYEQYF
CDR3 DNA: TGTGCCAGCAGACCTATGAGGGGCAACACGTTCTACGAGCAGTACTTC
D gene: -
V gene: TRBV28
CDR3 length: 16
clone size: -
J gene: TRBJ2-7

CDR3 protein: CASPPMGPNTDTQYF
CDR3 DNA: TGTGCCAGCCCACCCATGGGCCCCAACACAGATACGCAGTATTTT
D gene: -
V gene: TRBV28
CDR3 length: 15
clone size: -
J gene: TRBJ2-3

CDR3 protein: CASSTTGGIKGGYTF
CDR3 DNA: TGTGCCAGCAGTACGACAGGGGGCATAAAGGGTGGCTACACCTTC
D gene: TRBD1
V gene: TRBV7-9
CDR3 length: 15
clone size: -
J gene: TRBJ1-2

CDR3 protein: CASSPSLKGASYEQYF
CDR3 DNA: TGTGCCAGCAGCCCGTCGCTGAAGGGGGCCTCCTACGAGCAGTACTTC
D gene: TRBD1
V gene: TRBV7-2
CDR3 length: 16
clone size: -
J gene: TRBJ2-7

CDR3 protein: CASSLPGQISGGYTF
CDR3 DNA: TGTGCCAGCAGCTTACCGGGACAAATAAGTGGGGGCTACACCTTC
D gene: -
V gene: TRBV7-9
CDR3 length: 15
clone size: -
J gene: TRBJ1-2

CDR3 protein: CASSGDSLSWEEKLFF
CDR3 DNA: TGTGCCAGCAGTGGCGATTCACTCAGCTGGGAGGAAAAACTGTTTTTT
D gene: -
V gene: TRBV6-1
CDR3 length: 16
clone size: once
J gene: TRBJ1-4

CDR3 protein: CASTRTGKATEAFF
CDR3 DNA: TGTGCCAGCACCCGGACAGGGAAGGCCACTGAAGCTTTCTTT
D gene: TRBD1
V gene: TRBV6-6
CDR3 length: 14
clone size: -
J gene: TRBJ1-1

CDR3 protein: CASSLSGVVQPQHF
CDR3 DNA: TGTGCCAGCAGTTTATCAGGGGTGGTACAGCCCCAGCATTTT
D gene: -
V gene: TRBV28
CDR3 length: 14
clone size: few
J gene: TRBJ1-5

CDR3 protein: CASSPGLAAYNEQFF
CDR3 DNA: TGTGCCAGCAGCCCGGGACTAGCGGCGTACAATGAGCAGTTCTTC
D gene: TRBD2
V gene: TRBV14
CDR3 length: 15
clone size: -
J gene: TRBJ2-1

CDR3 protein: CASSQGRTSGRRNEQFF
CDR3 DNA: TGCGCCAGCAGCCAGGGGCGGACTAGCGGGAGAAGAAATGAGCAGTTCTTC
D gene: TRBD2
V gene: TRBV4-3
CDR3 length: 17
clone size: -
J gene: TRBJ2-1

CDR3 protein: CASSSGQTQYF
CDR3 DNA: TGTGCCAGCAGTTCCGGACAGACCCAGTACTTC
D gene: -
V gene: TRBV6-5
CDR3 length: 11
clone size: -
J gene: TRBJ2-5

CDR3 protein: CASSLVSSGGQNEQFF
CDR3 DNA: TGTGCCAGCAGCTTAGTCTCTTCGGGGGGGCAAAATGAGCAGTTCTTC
D gene: TRBD2
V gene: TRBV7-6
CDR3 length: 16
clone size: few
J gene: TRBJ2-1

CDR3 protein: CASSAGTVNTGELFF
CDR3 DNA: TGTGCCAGCAGTGCCGGGACAGTGAACACCGGGGAGCTGTTTTTT
D gene: TRBD1
V gene: TRBV25-1
CDR3 length: 15
clone size: once
J gene: TRBJ2-2

CDR3 protein: CASSPFDGSSGNTIYF
CDR3 DNA: TGTGCCAGCAGCCCCTTCGACGGTTCCTCTGGAAACACCATATATTTT
D gene: -
V gene: TRBV9
CDR3 length: 16
clone size: -
J gene: TRBJ1-3

CDR3 protein: CASSSSGTGNQPQHF
CDR3 DNA: TGTGCCAGCAGTTCCTCCGGGACAGGCAATCAGCCCCAGCATTTT
D gene: TRBD1
V gene: TRBV28
CDR3 length: 15
clone size: -
J gene: TRBJ1-5

CDR3 protein: CASSYHDREYYGYTF
CDR3 DNA: TGTGCCAGCAGTTATCACGACAGGGAATACTATGGCTACACCTTC
D gene: TRBD1
V gene: TRBV6-5
CDR3 length: 15
clone size: once
J gene: TRBJ1-2

CDR3 protein: CASSELRRGTEAFF
CDR3 DNA: TGTGCCAGCAGTGAATTGAGGAGGGGCACTGAAGCTTTCTTT
D gene: -
V gene: TRBV6-1
CDR3 length: 14
clone size: -
J gene: TRBJ1-1

CDR3 protein: CASRRGGRENQPQHF
CDR3 DNA: TGTGCCAGCAGGAGGGGGGGGAGGGAGAATCAGCCCCAGCATTTT
D gene: -
V gene: TRBV27
CDR3 length: 15
clone size: -
J gene: TRBJ1-5

CDR3 protein: CASSMRGRASNTEAFF
CDR3 DNA: TGTGCCAGTAGTATGCGGGGCAGGGCCTCGAACACTGAAGCTTTCTTT
D gene: -
V gene: TRBV19
CDR3 length: 16
clone size: once
J gene: TRBJ1-1

CDR3 protein: CASSIVGARDTEAFF
CDR3 DNA: TGTGCCAGCAGTATCGTGGGGGCGCGGGACACTGAAGCTTTCTTT
D gene: -
V gene: TRBV28
CDR3 length: 15
clone size: -
J gene: TRBJ1-1

CDR3 protein: CASSPPGAKNTEAFF
CDR3 DNA: TGTGCCAGCTCACCGCCGGGAGCTAAGAACACTGAAGCTTTCTTT
D gene: -
V gene: TRBV18
CDR3 length: 15
clone size: -
J gene: TRBJ1-1

CDR3 protein: CATSPLGGSTGELFF
CDR3 DNA: TGTGCCACCAGCCCCCTGGGAGGGAGCACCGGGGAGCTGTTTTTT
D gene: TRBD2
V gene: TRBV15
CDR3 length: 15
clone size: -
J gene: TRBJ2-2

CDR3 protein: CATKAVSSTDTQYF
CDR3 DNA: TGTGCCACCAAAGCGGTATCTAGCACAGATACGCAGTATTTT
D gene: -
V gene: TRBV19
CDR3 length: 14
clone size: -
J gene: TRBJ2-3

CDR3 protein: CASSVAVGLGGYTF
CDR3 DNA: TGTGCCAGCAGCGTAGCGGTGGGGCTGGGGGGCTACACCTTC
D gene: -
V gene: TRBV9
CDR3 length: 14
clone size: -
J gene: TRBJ1-2

CDR3 protein: CASRSGRNTEAFF
CDR3 DNA: TGCGCCAGCAGATCCGGCAGGAACACTGAAGCTTTCTTT
D gene: -
V gene: TRBV10-2
CDR3 length: 13
clone size: -
J gene: TRBJ1-1

CDR3 protein: CAWKSTARVRNQPQHF
CDR3 DNA: TGTGCCTGGAAATCCACCGCCCGCGTGCGCAATCAGCCCCAGCATTTT
D gene: -
V gene: TRBV30
CDR3 length: 16
clone size: few
J gene: TRBJ1-5

CDR3 protein: CASSQGQGVYGYTF
CDR3 DNA: TGTGCCAGCAGTCAGGGACAGGGAGTCTATGGCTACACCTTC
D gene: TRBD1
V gene: TRBV25-1
CDR3 length: 14
clone size: once
J gene: TRBJ1-2

CDR3 protein: CASNLGGRTEAFF
CDR3 DNA: TGTGCCAGCAACCTAGGGGGGCGGACTGAAGCTTTCTTT
D gene: -
V gene: TRBV28
CDR3 length: 13
clone size: -
J gene: TRBJ1-1

CDR3 protein: CASSSSGQLNTEAFF
CDR3 DNA: TGTGCCAGCAGCAGCTCGGGGCAGCTAAACACTGAAGCTTTCTTT
D gene: -
V gene: TRBV9
CDR3 length: 15
clone size: -
J gene: TRBJ1-1

CDR3 protein: CASSQAGTGPSALHF
CDR3 DNA: TGTGCCAGCAGCCAAGCCGGGACAGGTCCCTCGGCCCTCCACTTT
D gene: TRBD1
V gene: TRBV14
CDR3 length: 15
clone size: -
J gene: TRBJ1-6

CDR3 protein: CASSNPSGRTGEQFF
CDR3 DNA: TGCGCCAGCAGCAACCCTAGCGGGAGGACGGGGGAGCAGTTCTTC
D gene: TRBD2
V gene: TRBV5-1
CDR3 length: 15
clone size: -
J gene: TRBJ2-1

CDR3 protein: CASTHRLAGGTDTQYF
CDR3 DNA: TGTGCCAGCACCCACCGGCTAGCGGGGGGCACAGATACGCAGTATTTT
D gene: TRBD2
V gene: TRBV2
CDR3 length: 16
clone size: few
J gene: TRBJ2-3

CDR3 protein: CASTTTETGVETQYF
CDR3 DNA: TGTGCCAGCACGACGACTGAGACGGGGGTTGAGACCCAGTACTTC
D gene: -
V gene: TRBV5-6
CDR3 length: 15
clone size: -
J gene: TRBJ2-5

CDR3 protein: CASSSLGYEQYF
CDR3 DNA: TGTGCCAGCAGCTCGTTGGGTTACGAGCAGTACTTC
D gene: -
V gene: TRBV5-6
CDR3 length: 12
clone size: -
J gene: TRBJ2-7

CDR3 protein: CATGTGTQGETQYF
CDR3 DNA: TGTGCCACCGGAACCGGGACGCAAGGGGAGACCCAGTACTTC
D gene: -
V gene: TRBV15
CDR3 length: 14
clone size: -
J gene: TRBJ2-5

CDR3 protein: CATSRSQGAATGELFF
CDR3 DNA: TGTGCCACCAGCAGATCCCAGGGGGCGGCCACCGGGGAGCTGTTTTTT
D gene: TRBD1
V gene: TRBV15
CDR3 length: 16
clone size: -
J gene: TRBJ2-2

CDR3 protein: CASSQPFDPISADTEAFF
CDR3 DNA: TGTGCCAGCAGCCAACCTTTCGACCCTATATCCGCGGACACTGAAGCTTTCTTT
D gene: -
V gene: TRBV27
CDR3 length: 18
clone size: once
J gene: TRBJ1-1

CDR3 protein: CATSREVRGGTQYF
CDR3 DNA: TGTGCCACCAGCAGAGAGGTCCGAGGGGGGACCCAGTACTTC
D gene: -
V gene: TRBV15
CDR3 length: 14
clone size: -
J gene: TRBJ2-5

CDR3 protein: CASSYSASGNTIYF
CDR3 DNA: TGTGCCAGCAGTTACTCCGCAAGTGGAAACACCATATATTTT
D gene: -
V gene: TRBV6-5
CDR3 length: 14
clone size: -
J gene: TRBJ1-3

CDR3 protein: CASSPGQGANMNTEAFF
CDR3 DNA: TGTGCCAGCTCACCGGGACAGGGGGCGAATATGAACACTGAAGCTTTCTTT
D gene: TRBD1
V gene: TRBV18
CDR3 length: 17
clone size: -
J gene: TRBJ1-1